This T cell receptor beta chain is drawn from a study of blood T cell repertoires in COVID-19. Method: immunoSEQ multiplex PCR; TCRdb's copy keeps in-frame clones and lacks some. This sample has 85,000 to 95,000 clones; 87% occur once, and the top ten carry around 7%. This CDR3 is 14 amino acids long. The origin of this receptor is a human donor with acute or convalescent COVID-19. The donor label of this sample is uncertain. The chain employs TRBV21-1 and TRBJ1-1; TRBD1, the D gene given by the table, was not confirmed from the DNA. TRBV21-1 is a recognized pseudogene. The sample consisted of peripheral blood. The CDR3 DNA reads TGTGCCAGCAGCACCGACAGGGGGAACACTGAAGCTTTCTTT. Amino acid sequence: CASSTDRGNTEAFF.